The clone carrying this TCR beta chain was seen a few times. One end of the junction is discordant with germline, which a read error may explain. These data come from a study of blood T cell repertoires in COVID-19. Study summary: Whether acute or convalescent, the COVID-19 samples came from the United States, Italy and Spain.

There are 16 residues in the CDR3. Germline values: CDR1 SGHDT, CDR2 YYEEEE. Assay: immunoSEQ multiplex PCR; the TCRdb copy retains only in-frame clones and omits some. The sample yields roughly 80,000 clones, 60% to 85% seen once. This chain joins TRBV5-6 and TRBJ2-1; maybe TRBD2 (7 bases). The sequence derives from a human donor in a cohort sampled during active COVID-19. The sequencing input was peripheral blood. Here the CDR3 DNA reads TGTGCCAGCAGTTTGGGATGGGCGGGGGCTGTCAATGAGCAGTTCTTC. This gives the protein CASSLGWAGAVNEQFF.